This record concerns one T cell receptor beta chain sequence. The data were obtained in a study of blood T cell repertoires in COVID-19. Turning to the study itself: The United States, Italy and Spain provided the acute and convalescent COVID-19 samples. From T cells, B-cell-depleted T cells, or PBMCs came the material, which was cDNA or gDNA.

The J segment lost 0 bases and the V segment lost 4 bases, leaving 4 bases of the junction unmatched. The CDR3 extends over 16 amino acids. Germline V lookup: CDR1 SGHTS, CDR2 YDEGEE. Some clones are missing from TCRdb's copy, which holds only in-frame ones; the method was immunoSEQ multiplex PCR. The sample holds about 98,000 clones, approximately 86% seen once. This sequence was found in a man between 50 and 59 years old with active or convalescent COVID-19. The J gene is TRBJ1-4, the V gene TRBV5-8; 9 bases are a match to TRBD1. Material: peripheral blood. The CDR3, as DNA: TGTGCCAGCAGCCGGGACAGGGTTGCAACTAATGAAAAACTGTTTTTT. Its translation: CASSRDRVATNEKLFF.